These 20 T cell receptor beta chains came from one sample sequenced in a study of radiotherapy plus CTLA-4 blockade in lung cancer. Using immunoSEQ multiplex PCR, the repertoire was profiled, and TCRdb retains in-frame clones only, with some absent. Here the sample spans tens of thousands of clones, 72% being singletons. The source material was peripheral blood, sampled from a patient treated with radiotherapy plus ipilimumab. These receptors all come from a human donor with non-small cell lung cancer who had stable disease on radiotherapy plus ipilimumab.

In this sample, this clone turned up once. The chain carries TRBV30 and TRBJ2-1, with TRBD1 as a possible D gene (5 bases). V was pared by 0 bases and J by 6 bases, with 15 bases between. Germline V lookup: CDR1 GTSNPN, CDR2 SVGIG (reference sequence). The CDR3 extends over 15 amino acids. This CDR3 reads CAWSVLQAVSNEQFF. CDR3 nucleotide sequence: TGTGCCTGGAGTGTGTTACAGGCAGTCAGCAATGAGCAGTTCTTC.

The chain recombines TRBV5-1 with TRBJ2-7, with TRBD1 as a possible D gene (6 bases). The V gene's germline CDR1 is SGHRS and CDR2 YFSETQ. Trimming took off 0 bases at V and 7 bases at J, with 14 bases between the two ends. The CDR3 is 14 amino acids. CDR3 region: CASSLGPDSSEQYF. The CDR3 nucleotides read TGCGCCAGCAGCTTGGGGCCGGACAGTTCAGAGCAGTACTTC.

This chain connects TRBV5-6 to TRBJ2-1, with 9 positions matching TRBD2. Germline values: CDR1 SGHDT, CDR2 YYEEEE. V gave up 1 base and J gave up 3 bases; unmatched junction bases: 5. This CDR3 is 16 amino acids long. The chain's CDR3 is CASSLQVAGVYNEQFF. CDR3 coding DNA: TGTGCCAGCAGCTTGCAAGTAGCGGGGGTCTACAATGAGCAGTTCTTC.

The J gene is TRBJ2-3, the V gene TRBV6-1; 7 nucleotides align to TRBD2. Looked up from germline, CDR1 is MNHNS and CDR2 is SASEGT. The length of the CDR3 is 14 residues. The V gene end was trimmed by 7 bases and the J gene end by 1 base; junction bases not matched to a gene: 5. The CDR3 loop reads CASTERGGTDTQYF. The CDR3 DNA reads TGTGCCAGCACCGAACGGGGGGGCACAGATACGCAGTATTTT.

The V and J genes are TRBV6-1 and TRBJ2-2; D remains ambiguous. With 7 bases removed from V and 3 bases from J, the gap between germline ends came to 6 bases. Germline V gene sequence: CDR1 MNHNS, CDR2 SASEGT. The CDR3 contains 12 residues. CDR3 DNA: TGTGCCAGCACCTTGTACACCGGGGAGCTGTTTTTT. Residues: CASTLYTGELFF.

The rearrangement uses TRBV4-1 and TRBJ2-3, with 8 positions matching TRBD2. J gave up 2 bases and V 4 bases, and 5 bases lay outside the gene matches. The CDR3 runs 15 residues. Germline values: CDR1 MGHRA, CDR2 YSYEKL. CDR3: CASSLRAGDTDTQYF. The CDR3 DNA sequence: TGCGCCAGCAGCCTCCGAGCGGGGGACACAGATACGCAGTATTTT.

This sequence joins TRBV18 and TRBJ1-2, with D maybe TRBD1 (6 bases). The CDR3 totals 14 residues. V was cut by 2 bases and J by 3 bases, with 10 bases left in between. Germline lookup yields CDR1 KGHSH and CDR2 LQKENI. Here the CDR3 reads CASSPTGPYYGYTF. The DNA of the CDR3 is TGTGCCAGCTCACCAACAGGGCCCTACTATGGCTACACCTTC.

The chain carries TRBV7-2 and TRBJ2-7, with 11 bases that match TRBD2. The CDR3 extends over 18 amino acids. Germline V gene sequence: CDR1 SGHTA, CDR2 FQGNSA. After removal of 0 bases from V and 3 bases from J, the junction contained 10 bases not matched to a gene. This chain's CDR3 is CASSLAASGGRSVYEQYF. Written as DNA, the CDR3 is TGTGCCAGCAGCTTAGCGGCTAGCGGGGGGCGGTCGGTCTACGAGCAGTACTTC.

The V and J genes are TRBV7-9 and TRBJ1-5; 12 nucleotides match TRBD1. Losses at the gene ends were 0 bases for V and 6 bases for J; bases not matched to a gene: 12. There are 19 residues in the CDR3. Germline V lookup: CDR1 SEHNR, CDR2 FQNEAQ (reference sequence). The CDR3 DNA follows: TGTGCCAGCAGCTTAGCAGAGGGACAGGGGGCGGCTTTTGTTCAGCCCCAGCATTTT. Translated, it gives CASSLAEGQGAAFVQPQHF. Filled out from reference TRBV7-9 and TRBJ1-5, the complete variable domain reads DTGVSQNPRHKITKRGQNVTFRCDPISEHNRLYWYRQTLGQGPEFLTYFQNEAQLEKSRLLSDRFSAERPKGSFSTLEIQRTEQGDSAMYLCASSLAEGQGAAFVQPQHFGDGTRLSIL.

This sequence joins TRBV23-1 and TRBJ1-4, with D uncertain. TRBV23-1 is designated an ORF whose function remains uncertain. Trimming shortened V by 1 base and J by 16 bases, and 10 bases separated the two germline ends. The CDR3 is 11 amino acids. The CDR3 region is CASSQWWPPFF. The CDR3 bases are TGCGCCAGCAGTCAATGGTGGCCACCGTTTTTT.

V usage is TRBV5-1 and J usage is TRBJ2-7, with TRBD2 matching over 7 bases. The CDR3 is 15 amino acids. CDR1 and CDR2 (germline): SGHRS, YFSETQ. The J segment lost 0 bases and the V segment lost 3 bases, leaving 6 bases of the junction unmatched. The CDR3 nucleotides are TGCGCCAGCAGCTCCTGGGGGGGGAGCTCCTACGAGCAGTACTTC. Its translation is CASSSWGGSSYEQYF.

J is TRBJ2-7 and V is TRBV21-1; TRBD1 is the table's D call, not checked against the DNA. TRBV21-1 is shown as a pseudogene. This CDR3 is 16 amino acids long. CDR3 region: CASSKEAGQGSHEQYF. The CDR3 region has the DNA TGTGCCAGCAGCAAAGAGGCGGGACAGGGAAGCCACGAGCAGTACTTC.

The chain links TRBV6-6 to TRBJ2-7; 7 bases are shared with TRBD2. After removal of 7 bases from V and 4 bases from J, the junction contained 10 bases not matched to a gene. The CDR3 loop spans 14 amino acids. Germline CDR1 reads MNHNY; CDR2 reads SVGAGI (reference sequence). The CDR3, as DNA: TGTGCCAGCACCCCACGCGGGGGAGCATACGAGCAGTACTTC. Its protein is CASTPRGGAYEQYF.

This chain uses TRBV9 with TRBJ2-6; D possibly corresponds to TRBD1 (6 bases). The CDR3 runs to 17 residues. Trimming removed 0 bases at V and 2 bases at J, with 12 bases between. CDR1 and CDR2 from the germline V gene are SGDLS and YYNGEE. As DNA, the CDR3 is TGTGCCAGCAGCGTAGCTACAGGGTTCCCTGGGGCCAACGTCCTGACTTTC. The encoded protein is CASSVATGFPGANVLTF.

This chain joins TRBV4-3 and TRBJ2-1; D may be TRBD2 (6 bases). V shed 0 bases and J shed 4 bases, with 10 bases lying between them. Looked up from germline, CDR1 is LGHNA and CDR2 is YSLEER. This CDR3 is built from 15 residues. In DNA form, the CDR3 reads TGCGCCAGCAGCCAAGATGGGGGGAAATACAATGAGCAGTTCTTC. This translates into CASSQDGGKYNEQFF.

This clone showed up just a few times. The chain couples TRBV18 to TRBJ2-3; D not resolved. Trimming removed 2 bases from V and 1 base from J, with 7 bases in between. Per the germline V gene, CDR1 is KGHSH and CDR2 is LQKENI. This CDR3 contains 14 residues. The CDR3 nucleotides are TGTGCCAGCTCACCAACATCTGGCACAGATACGCAGTATTTT. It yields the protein CASSPTSGTDTQYF. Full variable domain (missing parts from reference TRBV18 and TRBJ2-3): NAGVMQNPRHLVRRRGQEARLRCSPMKGHSHVYWYRQLPEEGLKFMVYLQKENIIDESGMPKERFSAEFPKEGPSILRIQQVVRGDSAAYFCASSPTSGTDTQYFGPGTRLTVL.

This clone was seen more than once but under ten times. This CDR3 reads CASSRLLGTGGDTGELFF. CDR3 DNA: TGTGCCAGCTCACGACTACTGGGGACAGGGGGCGACACCGGGGAGCTGTTTTTT. This chain joins TRBV18 and TRBJ2-2; TRBD1 matches 12 bases. V shed 4 bases, J shed 3 bases, and the junction held 9 bases outside the gene matches. In germline, CDR1 is KGHSH, CDR2 LQKENI. This CDR3 is 18 amino acids long.

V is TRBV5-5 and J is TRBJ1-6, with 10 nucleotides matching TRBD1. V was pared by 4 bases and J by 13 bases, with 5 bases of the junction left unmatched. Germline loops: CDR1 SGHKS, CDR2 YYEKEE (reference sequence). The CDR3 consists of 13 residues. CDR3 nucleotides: TGTGCCAGCAGCGTAGGGACAGGGGATCCCCTCCACTTT. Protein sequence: CASSVGTGDPLHF.

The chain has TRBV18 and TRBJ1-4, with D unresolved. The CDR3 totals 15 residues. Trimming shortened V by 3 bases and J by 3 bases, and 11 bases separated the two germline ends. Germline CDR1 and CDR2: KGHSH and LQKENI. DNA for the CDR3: TGTGCCAGCTCACCGGCGACAACCTCTAATGAAAAACTGTTTTTT. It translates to CASSPATTSNEKLFF.

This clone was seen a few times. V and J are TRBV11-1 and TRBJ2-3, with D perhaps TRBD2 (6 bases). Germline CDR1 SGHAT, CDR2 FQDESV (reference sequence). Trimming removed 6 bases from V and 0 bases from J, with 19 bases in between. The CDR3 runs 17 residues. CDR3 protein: CASRRQGGVRSTDTQYF. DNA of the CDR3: TGTGCCAGCAGACGGCAAGGAGGGGTGCGCAGCACAGATACGCAGTATTTT.